This T cell receptor beta chain was documented in a study of blood T cell repertoires in COVID-19. The CDR3 length is 13 residues. Trimming removed 5 bases at V and 0 bases at J, with 7 bases between. Germline V gene lookup returns CDR1 SGHDN and CDR2 FVKESK. The assay was immunoSEQ multiplex PCR, and TCRdb's table has in-frame clones only and misses some. The sample yields tens of thousands of clones, around 90% seen once. V gene TRBV14 combines with J gene TRBJ1-1, with no clear D. The sample consisted of peripheral blood. The sequence derives from a man between 60 and 75 years old with acute or convalescent COVID-19. CDR3 nucleotides: TGTGCCAGCAGCGGGCAGTTGAACACTGAAGCTTTCTTT. Protein: CASSGQLNTEAFF. The variable domain in full, with the rest retrieved from reference TRBV14 and TRBJ1-1, is EAGVTQFPSHSVIEKGQTVTLRCDPISGHDNLYWYRRVMGKEIKFLLHFVKESKQDESGMPNNRFLAERTGGTYSTLKVQPAELEDSGVYFCASSGQLNTEAFFGQGTRLTVV.